The T cell receptor (beta chain) described here comes from a study of tumor-infiltrating lymphocytes in localized non-small cell lung cancer. Study-wide background: Some samples were collected after neoadjuvant chemotherapy; smokers, never-smokers and several histologies were included.

The V gene lost 0 bases and the J gene lost 4 bases, with 9 bases spanning the gap. CDR1 is SGHTA, CDR2 FQGNSA, per germline. The CDR3 is 14 amino acids. The protocol was immunoSEQ multiplex PCR, while the TCRdb copy is restricted to in-frame clones and leaves out a portion. The table lists thousands of clones, 60% to 80% of them singletons. Sequenced input: uninvolved lung tissue not adjacent to the tumor. The chain is built from TRBV7-2 and TRBJ2-5, with D uncertain. The source is a human donor with non-small cell lung cancer. The CDR3 reads CASSLAATRETQYF. The CDR3 bases are TGTGCCAGCAGCTTAGCCGCGACTCGAGAGACCCAGTACTTC.